This TCR beta chain originates from a study of blood T cell repertoires in COVID-19. Study in general: Donors in the United States, Italy and Spain gave samples during acute or convalescent COVID-19. Sources were T cells, B-cell-depleted T cells, or PBMCs; the material itself was cDNA or gDNA.

Libraries were prepared by immunoSEQ multiplex PCR; TCRdb keeps only in-frame clonotypes and omits some of them. The table has about 280,000 clones, 83% seen once. The germline V gene encodes CDR1 MNHEY and CDR2 SVGEGT. CDR3 length equals 13 residues. Note on this clone: The junction departs from the called germline gene at one end, perhaps through a read error.

The chain combines TRBV6-2 or TRBV6-3 with TRBJ2-7; 7 bases are shared with TRBD1. The TCR comes from a woman between 50 and 59 years old who had recovered from COVID-19. The sequenced sample consisted of peripheral blood. The CDR3 sequence: CASSYAPGGPPGF. The CDR3 nucleotides read TGTGCCAGCAGTTACGCCCCAGGGGGTCCCCCAGGCTTC.